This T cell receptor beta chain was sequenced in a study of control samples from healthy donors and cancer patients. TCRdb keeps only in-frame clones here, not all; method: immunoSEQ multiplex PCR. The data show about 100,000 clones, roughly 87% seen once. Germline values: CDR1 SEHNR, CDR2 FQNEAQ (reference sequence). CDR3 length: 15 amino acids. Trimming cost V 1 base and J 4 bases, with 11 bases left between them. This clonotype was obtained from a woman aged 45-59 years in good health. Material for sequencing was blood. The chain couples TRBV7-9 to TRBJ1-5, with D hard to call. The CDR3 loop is CASSLGPGKNQPQHF. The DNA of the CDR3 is TGTGCCAGCAGCTTAGGTCCGGGGAAGAATCAGCCCCAGCATTTT.